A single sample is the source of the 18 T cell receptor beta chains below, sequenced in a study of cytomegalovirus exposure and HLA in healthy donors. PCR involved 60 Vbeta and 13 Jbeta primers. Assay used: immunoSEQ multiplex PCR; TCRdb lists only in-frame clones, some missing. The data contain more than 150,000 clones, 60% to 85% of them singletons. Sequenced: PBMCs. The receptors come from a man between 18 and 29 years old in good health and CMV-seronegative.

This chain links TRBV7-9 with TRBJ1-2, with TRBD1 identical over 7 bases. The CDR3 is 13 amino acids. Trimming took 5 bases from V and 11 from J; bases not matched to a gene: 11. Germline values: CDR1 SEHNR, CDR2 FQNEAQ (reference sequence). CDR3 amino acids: CASSPRQGELYTF. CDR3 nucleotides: TGTGCCAGCAGCCCCCGACAGGGTGAACTTTACACCTTC. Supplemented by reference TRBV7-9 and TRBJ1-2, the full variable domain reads DTGVSQNPRHKITKRGQNVTFRCDPISEHNRLYWYRQTLGQGPEFLTYFQNEAQLEKSRLLSDRFSAERPKGSFSTLEIQRTEQGDSAMYLCASSPRQGELYTFGSGTRLTVV.

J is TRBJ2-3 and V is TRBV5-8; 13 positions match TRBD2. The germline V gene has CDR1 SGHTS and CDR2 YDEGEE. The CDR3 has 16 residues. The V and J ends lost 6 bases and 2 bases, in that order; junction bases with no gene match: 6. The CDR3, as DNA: TGTGCCAGCACTCTGACTAGCGGGGGGCCCACAGATACGCAGTATTTT. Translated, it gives CASTLTSGGPTDTQYF.

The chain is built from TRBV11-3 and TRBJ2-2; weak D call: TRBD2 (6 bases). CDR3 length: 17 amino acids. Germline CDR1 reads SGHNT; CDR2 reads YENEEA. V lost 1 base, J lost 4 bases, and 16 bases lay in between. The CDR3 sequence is CASSLGTGVRSTGELFF. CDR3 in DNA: TGTGCCAGCAGCTTAGGGACGGGAGTGAGGAGCACCGGGGAGCTGTTTTTT.

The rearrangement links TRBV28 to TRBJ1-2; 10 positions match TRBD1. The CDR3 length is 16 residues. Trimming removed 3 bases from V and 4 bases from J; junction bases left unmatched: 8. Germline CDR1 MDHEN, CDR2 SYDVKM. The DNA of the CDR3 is TGTGCCAGCAGTTTCGTGACAGGGGGCGCGGGCTATGGCTACACCTTC. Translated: CASSFVTGGAGYGYTF.

CDR3 bases: TGTGCCGGCAATGGGGACAGGGAGGAGACCCAGTACTTC. Translating gives CAGNGDREETQYF. V usage is TRBV10-3 and J usage is TRBJ2-5; 9 nucleotides align to TRBD1. Germline values: CDR1 ENHRY, CDR2 SYGVKD. The trim removed 11 bases at V and 5 bases at J, leaving 9 bases unmatched. The CDR3 has 13 residues.

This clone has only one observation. CDR3 DNA: TGTGCCAGCAGCTTTACCCGTGCCCACAGGGGTAATAATTCACCCCTCCACTTT. It is translated as CASSFTRAHRGNNSPLHF. The chain has TRBV7-2 and TRBJ1-6; 7 bases are a match to TRBD1. V lost 3 bases to trimming and J lost 5 bases; unmatched junction nucleotides: 13. Germline lookup yields CDR1 SGHTA and CDR2 FQGNSA. The CDR3 runs 18 residues.

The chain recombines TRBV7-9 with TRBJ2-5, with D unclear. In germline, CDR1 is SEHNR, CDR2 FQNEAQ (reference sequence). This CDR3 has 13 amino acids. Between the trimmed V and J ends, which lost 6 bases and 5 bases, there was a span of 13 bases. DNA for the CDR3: TGTGCCAGCAGGCCCGACATCCTCGAGACCCAGTACTTC. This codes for CASRPDILETQYF.

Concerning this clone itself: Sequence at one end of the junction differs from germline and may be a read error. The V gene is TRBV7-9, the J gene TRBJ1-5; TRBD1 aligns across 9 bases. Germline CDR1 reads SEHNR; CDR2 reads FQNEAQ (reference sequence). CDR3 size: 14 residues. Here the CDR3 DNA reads TGTTCCAGCAGCTCCGGACAGGGGTTATCAGCCCAGCATTTT. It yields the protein CSSSSGQGLSAQHF.

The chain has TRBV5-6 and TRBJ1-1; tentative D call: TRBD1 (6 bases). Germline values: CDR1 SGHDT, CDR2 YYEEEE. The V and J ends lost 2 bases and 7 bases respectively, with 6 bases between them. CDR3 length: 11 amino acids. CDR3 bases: TGTGCCAGCAGCTTACAGGGTGAAGCTTTCTTT. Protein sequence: CASSLQGEAFF.

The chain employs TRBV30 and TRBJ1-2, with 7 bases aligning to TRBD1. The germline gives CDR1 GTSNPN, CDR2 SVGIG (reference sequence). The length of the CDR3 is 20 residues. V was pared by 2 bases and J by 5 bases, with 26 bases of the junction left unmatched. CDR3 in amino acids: CAWSRHLDLAPDRTGYGYTF. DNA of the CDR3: TGTGCCTGGAGTCGCCACCTTGACTTAGCACCGGACAGGACGGGATATGGCTACACCTTC.

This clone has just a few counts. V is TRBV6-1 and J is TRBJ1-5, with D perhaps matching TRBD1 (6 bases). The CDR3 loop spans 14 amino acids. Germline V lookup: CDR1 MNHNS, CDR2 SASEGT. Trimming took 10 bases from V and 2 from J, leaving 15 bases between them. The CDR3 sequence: CATTVGAGNQPQHF. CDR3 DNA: TGTGCCACCACGGTGGGGGCGGGCAATCAGCCCCAGCATTTT.

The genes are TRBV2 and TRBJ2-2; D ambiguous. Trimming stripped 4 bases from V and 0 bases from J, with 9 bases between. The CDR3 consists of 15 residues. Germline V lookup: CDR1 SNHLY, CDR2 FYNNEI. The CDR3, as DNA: TGTGCCAGCAGTGTATCCAGCGCGAACACCGGGGAGCTGTTTTTT. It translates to CASSVSSANTGELFF.

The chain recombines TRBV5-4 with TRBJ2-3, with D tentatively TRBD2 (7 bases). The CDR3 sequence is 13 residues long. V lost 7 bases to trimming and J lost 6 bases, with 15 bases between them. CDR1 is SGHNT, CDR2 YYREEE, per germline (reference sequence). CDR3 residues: CASGGAGRDTQYF. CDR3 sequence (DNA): TGTGCCAGCGGGGGGGCAGGGCGGGATACGCAGTATTTT.

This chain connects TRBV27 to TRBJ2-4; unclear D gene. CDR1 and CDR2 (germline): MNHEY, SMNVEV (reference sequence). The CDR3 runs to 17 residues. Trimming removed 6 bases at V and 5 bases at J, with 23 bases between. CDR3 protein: CASRPEPLGGSENIQYF. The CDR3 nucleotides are TGTGCCAGCAGACCCGAACCGCTGGGTGGAAGCGAAAACATTCAGTACTTC.

CDR3 nucleotides: TGTGCCAGCAGTTCCCCCCTCTTAAGGGGGGGCGTAGGCACTGAAGCTTTCTTT. It codes for CASSSPLLRGGVGTEAFF. The chain is built from TRBV28 and TRBJ1-1; tentative D call: TRBD1 (6 bases). Germline V gene data show CDR1 as MDHEN and CDR2 as SYDVKM. This CDR3 contains 18 residues. Deletions cut 4 bases from V and 4 bases from J, with 25 bases between.

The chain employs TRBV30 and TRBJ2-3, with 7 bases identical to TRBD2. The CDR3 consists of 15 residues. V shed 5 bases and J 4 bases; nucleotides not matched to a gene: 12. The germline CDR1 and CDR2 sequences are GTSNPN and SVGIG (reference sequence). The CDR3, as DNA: TGTGCCTGGCGGCCCCTGGCTAGCGGACCAGATACGCAGTATTTT. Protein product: CAWRPLASGPDTQYF. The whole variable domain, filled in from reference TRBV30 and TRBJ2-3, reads SQTIHQWPATLVQPVGSPLSLECTVEGTSNPNLYWYRQAAGRGLQLLFYSVGIGQISSEVPQNLSASRPQDRQFILSSKKLLLSDSGFYLCAWRPLASGPDTQYFGPGTRLTVL.

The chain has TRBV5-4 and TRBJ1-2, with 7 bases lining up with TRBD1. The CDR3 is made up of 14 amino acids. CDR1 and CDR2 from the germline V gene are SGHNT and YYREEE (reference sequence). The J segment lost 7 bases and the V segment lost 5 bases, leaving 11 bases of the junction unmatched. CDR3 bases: TGTGCCAGCAGGGAGACAGGGATAGCATGTGGCTACACCTTC. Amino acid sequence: CASRETGIACGYTF.

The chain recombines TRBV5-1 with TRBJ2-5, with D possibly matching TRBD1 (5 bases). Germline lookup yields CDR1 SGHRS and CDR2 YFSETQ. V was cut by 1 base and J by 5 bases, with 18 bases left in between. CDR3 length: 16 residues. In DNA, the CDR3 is TGCGCCAGCAGCTTGCAGTTGGAAGGTTGGGGCGAGACCCAGTACTTC. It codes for CASSLQLEGWGETQYF. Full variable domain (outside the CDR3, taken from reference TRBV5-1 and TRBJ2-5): KAGVTQTPRYLIKTRGQQVTLSCSPISGHRSVSWYQQTPGQGLQFLFEYFSETQRNKGNFPGRFSGRQFSNSRSEMNVSTLELGDSALYLCASSLQLEGWGETQYFGPGTRLLVL.